This TCR beta chain originates from a study of response to subunit inactivated influenza vaccine. In TCRdb, the RT-PCR reads were re-called with MiXCR into one record per CDR3 protein. The sample includes around 710,000 distinct CDR3 sequences, approximately 15% of them seen just once. This receptor was obtained from a man in his fifties or sixties who received an inactivated influenza vaccine. Source: PBMCs from blood, taken less than 15 days before vaccination.

CDR3 loop: CAWREKQGARQTQYF. CDR3 bases: TGTGCCTGGAGGGAGAAACAGGGGGCTCGGCAGACCCAGTACTTC. J is TRBJ2-5 and V is TRBV30; TRBD1 matches at 9 bases. The CDR3 is 15 residues long. With V trimmed by 3 bases and J by 6 bases, 11 bases remained unmatched. Germline CDR1 is GTSNPN and CDR2 is SVGIG (reference sequence).